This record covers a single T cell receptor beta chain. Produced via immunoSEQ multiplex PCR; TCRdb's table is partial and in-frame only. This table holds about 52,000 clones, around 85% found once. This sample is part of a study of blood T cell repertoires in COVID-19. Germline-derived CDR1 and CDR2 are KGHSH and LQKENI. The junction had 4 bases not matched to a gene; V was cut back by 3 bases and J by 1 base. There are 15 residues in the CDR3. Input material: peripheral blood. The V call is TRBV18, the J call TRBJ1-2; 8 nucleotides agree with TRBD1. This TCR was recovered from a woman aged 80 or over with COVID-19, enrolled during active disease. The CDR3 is CASSPGQGGNYGYTF. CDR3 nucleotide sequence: TGTGCCAGCTCACCCGGACAGGGTGGTAACTATGGCTACACCTTC.